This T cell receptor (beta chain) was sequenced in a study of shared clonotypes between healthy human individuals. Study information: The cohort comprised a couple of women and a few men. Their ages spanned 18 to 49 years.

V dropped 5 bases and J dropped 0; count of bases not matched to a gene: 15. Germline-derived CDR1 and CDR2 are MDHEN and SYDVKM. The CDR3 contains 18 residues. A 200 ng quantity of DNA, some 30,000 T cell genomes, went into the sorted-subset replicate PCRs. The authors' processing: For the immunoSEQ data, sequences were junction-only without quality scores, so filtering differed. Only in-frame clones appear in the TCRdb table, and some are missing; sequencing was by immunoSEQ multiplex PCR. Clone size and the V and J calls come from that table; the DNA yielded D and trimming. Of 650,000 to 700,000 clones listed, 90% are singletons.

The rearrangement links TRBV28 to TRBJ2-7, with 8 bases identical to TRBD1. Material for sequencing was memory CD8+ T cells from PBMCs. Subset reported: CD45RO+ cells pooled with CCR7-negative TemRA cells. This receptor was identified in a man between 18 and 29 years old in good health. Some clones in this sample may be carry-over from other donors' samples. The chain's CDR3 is CASSPVLLGTGVSYEQYF. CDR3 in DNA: TGTGCCAGCAGTCCCGTATTGCTCGGGACAGGTGTCTCCTACGAGCAGTACTTC.